A single sample is the source of the 17 T cell receptor beta chains below, sequenced in a study of T-cell memory formation after mild COVID-19. MiXCR, applied by TCRdb to the 5' RACE reads, yields one record per CDR3 protein. The sample contains roughly 340,000 distinct CDR3 sequences, around 20% of which appear only once. Input material: PBMCs or a T cell subset sorted from them (not recorded which). These receptors came from a man between 18 and 35 years old who had mild COVID-19 (a few samples of this study predate the infection). Cell type and time point are not known.

The chain employs TRBV7-2 and TRBJ1-2, with D unclear. Looked up from germline, CDR1 is SGHTA and CDR2 is FQGNSA. Trimming removed 2 bases at V and 9 bases at J, with 19 bases between. The length of the CDR3 is 15 residues. CDR3 bases: TGTGCCAGCAGCTTACGCGGGTCCTACCAGGAGAGCTACACCTTC. Translating gives CASSLRGSYQESYTF.

The chain combines TRBV7-9 with TRBJ2-5; D is tentatively TRBD1 or TRBD2 (5 bases each). V was trimmed by 5 bases and J by 3 bases, leaving 10 bases between them. The CDR3 totals 13 residues. Germline assignment: CDR1 SEHNR and CDR2 FQNEAQ (reference sequence). The CDR3 region is CASSRDAKETQYF. The CDR3 DNA reads as TGTGCCAGCAGCCGGGACGCCAAAGAGACCCAGTACTTC.

This chain links TRBV6-4 with TRBJ2-2; the D is unclear. Trimming cost V 8 bases and J 6 bases, with 13 bases left between them. The CDR3 is made up of 13 amino acids. CDR1 MRHNA and CDR2 SNTAGT come from the germline V gene. The CDR3 region is CASSPEESGELFF. The CDR3 DNA reads as TGTGCCAGCTCCCCTGAAGAATCCGGGGAGCTGTTTTTT.

This clonotype was seen more than once but under ten times. The chain joins TRBV27 to TRBJ2-5; 9 nucleotides align to TRBD2. Germline trimming cut 6 bases from V and 5 bases from J; bases unmatched to any gene: 22. The CDR3 spans 19 residues. Germline CDR1 MNHEY, CDR2 SMNVEV (reference sequence). In nucleotides, the CDR3 is TGTGCCAGCAGGCTTGCCGGCTCGACGGGGGCGGGGGGGCTGGAGACCCAGTACTTC. It yields the protein CASRLAGSTGAGGLETQYF.

The genes are TRBV27 and TRBJ2-2; 10 nucleotides match TRBD2. The germline V gene encodes CDR1 MNHEY and CDR2 SMNVEV (reference sequence). The CDR3 has 16 amino acids. J lost 1 base, V lost 4 bases, and 3 bases had no gene match. CDR3 nucleotide sequence: TGTGCCAGCAGTTCCGGGACTAGCGAGAACACCGGGGAGCTGTTTTTT. Encoded protein: CASSSGTSENTGELFF.

This clonotype was counted between two and nine times. The chain recombines TRBV5-1 with TRBJ2-2; TRBD1 is a possible D gene (6 bases). The ends were cut back, 3 bases at V and 1 base at J, with 10 bases in the middle. The CDR3 covers 15 residues. CDR1 is SGHRS and CDR2 is YFSETQ in the germline V gene. The CDR3 loop is CASSSGGRNTGELFF. DNA for the CDR3: TGCGCCAGCAGCTCTGGGGGCAGGAACACCGGGGAGCTGTTTTTT.

In regard to this clonotype: Relative to the germline gene, one junction end is altered; a read error may explain this. This sequence joins TRBV12-3 or TRBV12-4 and TRBJ1-1, with 7 bases aligning to TRBD1. This CDR3 contains 13 residues. DNA for the CDR3: TGTGTCAGCAGCTTTGACAGGGCTACTGAAGCTTTCTTT. Translating gives CVSSFDRATEAFF.

This clonotype came up a few times. V is TRBV3-1 and J is TRBJ2-7; D gene ambiguous. Germline CDR1 LGHDT, CDR2 YNNKEL (reference sequence). CDR3 size: 10 residues. Trimming took 8 bases from V and 5 from J, leaving 7 bases between them. The CDR3 is CASLADEQYF. DNA for the CDR3: TGTGCCAGCTTGGCGGACGAGCAGTACTTC.

The chain recombines TRBV7-9 with TRBJ1-6, with D possibly TRBD1 on 5 matching bases. The germline V and J ends were trimmed by 9 bases and 10 bases, with 10 bases remaining between them. The length of the CDR3 is 11 residues. Germline loops: CDR1 SEHNR, CDR2 FQNEAQ (reference sequence). The DNA for the CDR3 is TGTGCCAGTTCCCGGGGGTCACCCCTCCACTTT. Protein: CASSRGSPLHF.

This clonotype was seen only a few times. The genes are TRBV7-9 and TRBJ2-5, with 7 bases aligning to TRBD1. The V segment lost 5 bases and the J segment 5 bases; nucleotides outside the gene matches: 8. CDR1 and CDR2 from the germline V gene are SEHNR and FQNEAQ (reference sequence). There are 14 residues in the CDR3. CDR3 bases: TGTGCCAGCAGCCCCCCGACAGGGTGGGAGACCCAGTACTTC. Its protein product is CASSPPTGWETQYF. The full variable domain, rest sourced from reference TRBV7-9 and TRBJ2-5, is DTGVSQNPRHKITKRGQNVTFRCDPISEHNRLYWYRQTLGQGPEFLTYFQNEAQLEKSRLLSDRFSAERPKGSFSTLEIQRTEQGDSAMYLCASSPPTGWETQYFGPGTRLLVL.

There are many counts of this clonotype. The V gene is TRBV5-1, the J gene TRBJ2-3, with D possibly being TRBD1 or TRBD2 (5 bases each). Germline V gene sequence: CDR1 SGHRS, CDR2 YFSETQ. Trimming took off 0 bases at V and 3 bases at J, with 11 bases between the two ends. The CDR3 is 15 residues long. CDR3 DNA sequence: TGCGCCAGCAGCTTGGGAGGGGCCCCAACAGATACGCAGTATTTT. It is translated as CASSLGGAPTDTQYF.

This chain connects TRBV7-2 to TRBJ2-1; 13 positions match TRBD2. This CDR3 has 16 residues. Germline V CDR1 and CDR2: SGHTA, FQGNSA. The J segment lost 8 bases and the V segment lost 5 bases, leaving 9 bases of the junction unmatched. The CDR3 DNA follows: TGTGCCAGCAGCAAAACTAGCGGGGGGGGCTGGGATGAGCAGTTCTTC. This encodes CASSKTSGGGWDEQFF.

V gene TRBV4-3 combines with J gene TRBJ1-1; D gene unclear. The germline CDR1 and CDR2 sequences are LGHNA and YSLEER. The CDR3 runs to 14 residues. The ends were cut back, 0 bases at V and 5 bases at J, with 10 bases in the middle. CDR3 DNA sequence: TGCGCCAGCAGCCAAGATGTTTGGGTTACTGAAGCTTTCTTT. Encoded protein: CASSQDVWVTEAFF.

In this sample, this clonotype turned up many times. The chain uses TRBV20-1 and TRBJ2-7; D is perhaps TRBD2 (5 bases). This CDR3 has 12 amino acids. The V end was cut by 1 base, the J end by 3 bases, with 7 bases between. Germline V lookup: CDR1 DFQATT, CDR2 SNEGSKA (reference sequence). CDR3 residues: CSARVGVYEQYF. The CDR3 DNA follows: TGCAGTGCTAGAGTCGGGGTCTACGAGCAGTACTTC.

The chain couples TRBV6-6 to TRBJ1-6; D is unresolved. Trimming stripped 6 bases from V and 5 bases from J, with 2 bases between. The CDR3 is made up of 11 amino acids. The germline V gene has CDR1 MNHNY and CDR2 SVGAGI (reference sequence). DNA for the CDR3: TGTGCCAGCAGAGATAATTCACCCCTCCACTTT. Its protein is CASRDNSPLHF.

This chain links TRBV6-2 or TRBV6-3 with TRBJ1-5; no reliable D call. CDR3 length equals 12 residues. V was trimmed by 6 bases and J by 2 bases, leaving 5 bases between them. Per the germline V gene, CDR1 is MNHEY and CDR2 is SVGEGT. In DNA, the CDR3 is TGTGCCAGCAGACGTGGCAATCAGCCCCAGCATTTT. Protein sequence: CASRRGNQPQHF.

This clonotype was recorded many times. The chain has TRBV7-8 and TRBJ2-5, with D perhaps matching TRBD2 (7 bases). Germline V CDR1 and CDR2: SGHVS, FQNEAQ. The length of the CDR3 is 15 residues. Trimming stripped 7 bases from V and 3 bases from J, with 18 bases between. CDR3 loop: CASTLGAGVKETQYF. The CDR3 region has the DNA TGTGCCAGCACCCTGGGGGCGGGGGTCAAAGAGACCCAGTACTTC. Supplemented by reference TRBV7-8 and TRBJ2-5, the full variable domain reads GAGVSQSPRYKVAKRGQDVALRCDPISGHVSLFWYQQALGQGPEFLTYFQNEAQLDKSGLPSDRFFAERPEGSVSTLKIQRTQQEDSAVYLCASTLGAGVKETQYFGPGTRLLVL.